Listed here are 22 T cell receptor beta chains from one sample, sequenced in a study of T-cell reconstitution after alpha-beta-depleted transplantation in children (dated by TCRdb to the mid-2010s). The treatment or condition label of this sample denotes: allogeneic hematopoietic cell transplantation with graft depleted of TCRalphabeta T cells and CD19 B cells. The library relied on PCR. The data were produced on an Illumina HiSeq 2500. To normalize quantification of the TCRbeta repertoire, the TCR libraries were built with molecular barcoding that relied on unique molecular identifiers. The public sequencing data were trimmed at Q25 with fastp and processed into clonotypes with MiXCR by TCRdb, which kept only in-frame beta chains. When rows share a CDR3 protein, they turn into one entry using the most common DNA and genes. The sample table contains around 500,000 distinct CDR3 sequences; only one count was recorded for approximately 22% of them. The ten most abundant clones make up 13% to 15% of the sample.

The sample consisted of PBMCs, mostly from graft donor cells, taken 360 days after TCRalphabeta/CD19-depleted stem cell transplant. The receptors were sampled from a boy under three years old who had a stem cell transplant for acute myeloid leukemia, so the T cells may come from the graft donor.

This chain links TRBV20-1 with TRBJ2-5; either TRBD1 or TRBD2 may fit D (5 bases each). Germline-derived CDR1 and CDR2 are DFQATT and SNEGSKA (reference sequence). CDR3 length: 13 amino acids. Trimming took 6 bases from V and 5 from J, leaving 16 bases between them. CDR3 in amino acids: CSAPTRGVETQYF. DNA of the CDR3: TGCAGTGCCCCGACGAGGGGAGTCGAGACCCAGTACTTC.

The chain joins TRBV20-1 to TRBJ1-1; D might be TRBD1 (5 bases). Trimming took off 0 bases at V and 4 bases at J, with 9 bases between the two ends. The CDR3 totals 13 residues. Per germline, CDR1 DFQATT and CDR2 SNEGSKA (reference sequence). CDR3 amino acids: CSARDLGGTEAFF. CDR3 DNA sequence: TGCAGTGCTAGAGATCTGGGGGGCACTGAAGCTTTCTTT.

This clonotype appeared a few times. The V gene is TRBV12-3 or TRBV12-4, the J gene TRBJ1-2; D uncertain. This CDR3 comprises 12 residues. V was cut by 5 bases and J by 5 bases, with 9 bases left in between. The CDR3 reads CASSTPGYGYTF. The DNA for the CDR3 is TGTGCCAGCAGTACCCCCGGGTATGGCTACACCTTC.

This clonotype was seen a few times. CDR3 sequence reads: CATSDSGLAYTDTQYF. The CDR3 nucleotides read TGTGCCACCAGTGATTCGGGGCTAGCGTACACAGATACGCAGTATTTT. The chain carries TRBV24-1 and TRBJ2-3; perhaps TRBD2 as D (6 bases). The CDR3 has 16 residues. Germline CDR1 and CDR2: KGHDR and SFDVKD. The V gene lost 2 bases and the J gene lost 2 bases, with 13 bases spanning the gap.

This chain links TRBV9 with TRBJ1-2; D is perhaps TRBD1 (5 bases). The CDR3 runs 15 residues. Germline-derived CDR1 and CDR2 are SGDLS and YYNGEE. Deletions cut 4 bases from V and 4 bases from J, with 17 bases between. CDR3 sequence: CASSHLGDSFYGYTF. CDR3 sequence (DNA): TGTGCCAGCAGCCACCTCGGGGACTCCTTCTATGGCTACACCTTC.

This clonotype was counted many times. V usage is TRBV20-1 and J usage is TRBJ2-7; possibly TRBD2 for D (5 bases). CDR3 length equals 15 residues. V lost 1 base to trimming and J lost 1 base, with 14 bases between them. Germline CDR1 and CDR2: DFQATT and SNEGSKA (reference sequence). The CDR3: CSARAPLAPSYEQYF. CDR3 DNA: TGCAGTGCTAGAGCCCCATTAGCGCCATCCTACGAGCAGTACTTC.

This clonotype was picked up many times. The V gene is TRBV6-1, the J gene TRBJ1-3; D call uncertain. Germline values: CDR1 MNHNS, CDR2 SASEGT. The CDR3 sequence is 13 residues long. Trimming left V 6 bases short and J 7 bases short, with 13 bases between. This CDR3 is CASRVPGRNTIYF. In DNA form, the CDR3 reads TGTGCCAGCAGGGTCCCAGGACGGAACACCATATATTTT.

This chain links TRBV9 with TRBJ2-1; D gene uncertain. From germline, CDR1 is SGDLS and CDR2 YYNGEE. V was cut by 4 bases and J by 9 bases, with 17 bases left in between. The CDR3 extends over 14 amino acids. The CDR3, as DNA: TGTGCCAGCAGCCCTTCGGCCCTAGGCACTGAGCAGTTCTTC. It codes for CASSPSALGTEQFF.

This sequence joins TRBV20-1 and TRBJ2-2, with D perhaps matching TRBD2 (7 bases). CDR3 length: 14 amino acids. Per germline, CDR1 DFQATT and CDR2 SNEGSKA (reference sequence). V was clipped by 6 bases and J by 4 bases, with 15 bases between them. CDR3 nucleotide sequence: TGCAGTGCCTGCCGGGGGGCGAGCACCGGGGAGCTGTTTTTT. This gives the protein CSACRGASTGELFF.

This chain uses TRBV20-1 with TRBJ2-5, with 9 nucleotides matching TRBD2. Germline values: CDR1 DFQATT, CDR2 SNEGSKA (reference sequence). V shed 2 bases, J shed 4 bases, and the junction held 5 bases outside the gene matches. The CDR3 totals 14 residues. The CDR3 protein is CSARRRGGPETQYF. The CDR3 DNA reads as TGCAGTGCTAGACGGCGGGGGGGCCCAGAGACCCAGTACTTC.

The genes are TRBV3-1 and TRBJ2-1; D remains unclear. Germline V gene data show CDR1 as LGHDT and CDR2 as YNNKEL (reference sequence). The CDR3 spans 13 residues. V was clipped by 0 bases and J by 6 bases, with 6 bases between them. CDR3 nucleotides: TGTGCCAGCAGCCAAGATGCCTTCAATGAGCAGTTCTTC. This codes for CASSQDAFNEQFF.

This clonotype was seen ten or more times. This chain connects TRBV12-3 or TRBV12-4 to TRBJ2-3; a weak D match, TRBD2 (6 bases). Trimming cost V 5 bases and J 5 bases, with 20 bases left between them. This CDR3 region has 16 residues. The CDR3 nucleotides are TGTGCCAGCAGTCTGCCGGGACTCCAGGAGGGAGATACGCAGTATTTT. Translation: CASSLPGLQEGDTQYF.

V usage is TRBV4-3 and J usage is TRBJ1-2; D perhaps matches TRBD1 (6 bases). CDR1 and CDR2 (germline): LGHNA, YSLEER. CDR3 length: 16 residues. Trimming shortened V by 0 bases and J by 7 bases, and 18 bases separated the two germline ends. The CDR3 region is CASSQDERGGGLGYTF. In DNA form, the CDR3 reads TGCGCCAGCAGCCAAGATGAAAGGGGAGGGGGTCTTGGCTACACCTTC.

This clonotype has just a few counts. The chain carries TRBV12-3 or TRBV12-4 and TRBJ2-5, with 9 positions matching TRBD2. The trim removed 6 bases at V and 3 bases at J, leaving 11 bases unmatched. This CDR3 is 16 amino acids long. The CDR3 sequence: CASSPASGGIKETQYF. The CDR3 DNA reads TGTGCCAGCAGCCCCGCGAGCGGGGGGATTAAAGAGACCCAGTACTTC.

In its sample, this clonotype was seen a few times. The genes are TRBV20-1 and TRBJ1-1, with D possibly being TRBD1 (6 bases). V was shortened by 2 bases and J by 2 bases, with 21 bases between the two germline ends. Looked up from germline, CDR1 is DFQATT and CDR2 is SNEGSKA (reference sequence). This CDR3 spans 17 amino acids. The CDR3 DNA reads TGCAGTGCTAGAAGCGCGGACAGCGGGGGGGTTAACACTGAAGCTTTCTTT. The encoded protein is CSARSADSGGVNTEAFF.

This clonotype was picked up many times. The V gene is TRBV2, the J gene TRBJ2-2; D remains unclear. V was clipped by 3 bases and J by 9 bases, with 11 bases between them. Germline assignment: CDR1 SNHLY and CDR2 FYNNEI. The CDR3 has 13 amino acids. The CDR3 spells CASSDYLMRELFF. The CDR3, as DNA: TGTGCCAGCAGTGACTACCTGATGCGGGAGCTGTTTTTT.

This clonotype has only a few counts. The chain employs TRBV6-1 and TRBJ2-7; D might be TRBD1 or TRBD2, each matching 5 bases. Germline V CDR1 and CDR2: MNHNS, SASEGT. The V end was cut by 1 base, the J end by 6 bases, with 10 bases between. There are 13 residues in the CDR3. CDR3 nucleotide sequence: TGTGCCAGCAGTGAAGTGGGGACCTCCGAGCAGTACGTC. Its protein product is CASSEVGTSEQYV.

This clonotype has at least ten counts. The chain couples TRBV4-2 to TRBJ2-3, with D possibly matching TRBD1 (6 bases). CDR1 and CDR2 from the germline V gene are LGHNA and YNFKEQ. The V and J ends lost 0 bases and 2 bases respectively, with 15 bases between them. The CDR3 consists of 17 residues. As DNA, the CDR3 is TGTGCCAGCAGCCAAGATGACCCGGGACACAACACAGATACGCAGTATTTT. It encodes CASSQDDPGHNTDTQYF.

A few counts support this clonotype. The gene calls are TRBV28 and TRBJ2-2, with D possibly being TRBD2 (7 bases). With 3 bases removed from V and 6 bases from J, the gap between germline ends came to 14 bases. Per the germline V gene, CDR1 is MDHEN and CDR2 is SYDVKM. This CDR3 is 15 amino acids long. The CDR3 reads CASSFYRGAPGELFF. CDR3 coding DNA: TGTGCCAGCAGTTTCTATCGGGGGGCCCCCGGGGAGCTGTTTTTT.

Regarding this clonotype: This may come from a read error, since a much larger clone is one base off. The CDR3 region has the DNA TGCAGTGCCCTCCGGACAGTGAGCTCCTACGAGCAGTACTTC. Amino acid sequence: CSALRTVSSYEQYF. The rearrangement joins TRBV20-1 to TRBJ2-7; perhaps TRBD1 as D (6 bases). Trimming cost V 6 bases and J 0 bases, with 15 bases left between them. The CDR3 length is 14 residues. Germline loops: CDR1 DFQATT, CDR2 SNEGSKA (reference sequence).

This clonotype has only a few counts. The rearrangement uses TRBV12-3 or TRBV12-4 and TRBJ1-3; no clear D. CDR3 length: 14 amino acids. With 6 bases removed from V and 2 bases from J, the gap between germline ends came to 11 bases. DNA for the CDR3: TGTGCCAGCAGGGATCGGAATACTGGAAACACCATATATTTT. This encodes CASRDRNTGNTIYF.

The V call is TRBV20-1, the J call TRBJ2-3, with TRBD2 as a possible D gene (6 bases). CDR1 is DFQATT and CDR2 is SNEGSKA in the germline V gene (reference sequence). CDR3 length equals 15 residues. V was shortened by 3 bases and J by 1 base, with 14 bases between the two germline ends. CDR3 in DNA: TGCAGTGCTAGGGGGGAACTAGCAGGCACAGATACGCAGTATTTT. Translation gives CSARGELAGTDTQYF.